This TCR beta chain was identified during a study of glioma-infiltrating T cells after dendritic cell vaccination. Using immunoSEQ multiplex PCR, the repertoire was profiled, and TCRdb retains in-frame clones only, with some absent. The sample yields roughly 100,000 clones, around 85% seen once. The sequences come from blood, collected before dendritic cell vaccination. The clonotype was recovered from a human donor with glioblastoma.

The DNA for the CDR3 is TGTGCCAGCAGTGAATATGGGGGGAGGAACACTGAAGCTTTCTTT. Translating it yields CASSEYGGRNTEAFF. This chain links TRBV25-1 with TRBJ1-1; a weak D match, TRBD1 (5 bases). Germline V gene sequence: CDR1 MGHDK, CDR2 SYGVNS. V gave up 0 bases and J gave up 1 base, with 9 bases separating them. The CDR3 extends over 15 amino acids. The full variable domain, rest sourced from reference TRBV25-1 and TRBJ1-1, is EADIYQTPRYLVIGTGKKITLECSQTMGHDKMYWYQQDPGMELHLIHYSYGVNSTEKGDLSSESTVSRIRTEHFPLTLESARPSHTSQYLCASSEYGGRNTEAFFGQGTRLTVV.